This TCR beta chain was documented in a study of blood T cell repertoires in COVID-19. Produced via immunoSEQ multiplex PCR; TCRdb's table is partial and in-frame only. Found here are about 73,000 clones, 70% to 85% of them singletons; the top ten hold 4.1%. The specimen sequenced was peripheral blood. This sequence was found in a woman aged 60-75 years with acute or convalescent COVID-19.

The CDR3 DNA reads TGTGCCTGGAGTGAATCTGGCAGGCATTCACCCCTCCACTTT. It specifies CAWSESGRHSPLHF. The rearrangement uses TRBV30 and TRBJ1-6; D call uncertain. V lost 1 base, J lost 8 bases, and 12 bases lay in between. Germline CDR1 reads GTSNPN; CDR2 reads SVGIG (reference sequence). This CDR3 has 14 residues.